The clone carrying this T cell receptor (beta chain) was counted between two and nine times. Its antigen is unidentified. The individuals who served as donors were healthy Caucasians living in Russia, aged about 6 to 90. The sample comes from a study of blood T cells in healthy people across ages. Sample-barcoded 5' priming and a J-beta primer mix drove a second PCR of about 7 to 12 cycles. Paired-end reads containing CDR3 totaled no fewer than 3 million for each sample. TCRdb used MiXCR to reprocess the 5' RACE reads, holding one entry per CDR3 protein. Among 850,000 to 950,000 distinct CDR3 sequences, roughly 26% were seen once, and the ten largest hold roughly 17%. Germline CDR1 and CDR2: DFQATT and SNEGSKA (reference sequence). V was clipped by 3 bases and J by 5 bases, with 10 bases between them. This CDR3 is built from 12 residues. Study-wide points: Long-lived donors had more naive CD4+ cells and higher diversity than aged donors.

The TCR was taken from a woman older than 75 in good health. Material for sequencing was blood. V is TRBV20-1 and J is TRBJ1-1; D ambiguous. The CDR3: CSASNGGTEAFF. CDR3 DNA sequence: TGCAGTGCTAGCAACGGTGGGACTGAAGCTTTCTTT.